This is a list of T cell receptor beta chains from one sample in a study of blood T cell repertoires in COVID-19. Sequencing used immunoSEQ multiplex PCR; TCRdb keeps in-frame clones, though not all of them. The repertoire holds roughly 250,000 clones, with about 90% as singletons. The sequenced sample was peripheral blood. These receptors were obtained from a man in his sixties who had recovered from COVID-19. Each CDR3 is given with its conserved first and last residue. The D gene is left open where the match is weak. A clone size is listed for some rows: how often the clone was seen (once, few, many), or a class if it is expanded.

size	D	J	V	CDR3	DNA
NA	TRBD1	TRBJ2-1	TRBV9	CASSRRDRGYNEQFF	TGTGCCAGCAGCAGACGGGACAGGGGATACAATGAGCAGTTCTTC
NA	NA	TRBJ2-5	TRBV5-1	CASSLGVGRGVLQETQYF	TGCGCCAGCAGCTTGGGGGTAGGGCGGGGAGTCCTCCAAGAGACCCAGTACTTC
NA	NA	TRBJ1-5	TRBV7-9	CASSLGTTTLGQPQHF	TGTGCCAGCAGCTTAGGGACAACTACCCTAGGCCAGCCCCAGCATTTT
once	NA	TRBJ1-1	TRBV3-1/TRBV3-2	CASSPPTTTEAFF	TGTGCCAGCAGCCCCCCTACCACCACTGAAGCTTTCTTT
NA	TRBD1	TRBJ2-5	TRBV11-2	CASSSDREETQYF	TGTGCCAGCAGCTCGGACAGGGAAGAGACCCAGTACTTC
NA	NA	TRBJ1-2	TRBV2	CASTPRGGYTF	TGTGCCAGCACTCCCAGAGGAGGCTACACCTTC
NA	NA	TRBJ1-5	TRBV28	CASSLPRDNSDQPQHF	TGTGCCAGCAGTTTACCCCGGGACAATTCGGATCAGCCCCAGCATTTT
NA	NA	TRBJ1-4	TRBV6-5	CASSQREWANEKLFF	TGTGCCAGCAGCCAACGGGAATGGGCTAATGAAAAACTGTTTTTT
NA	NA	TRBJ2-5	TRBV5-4	CASSLAGAGAQETQYF	TGTGCCAGCAGCTTGGCCGGGGCGGGGGCTCAAGAGACCCAGTACTTC
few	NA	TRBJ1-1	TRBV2	CASRDSNPEAFF	TGTGCCAGCAGAGATAGTAACCCTGAAGCTTTCTTT
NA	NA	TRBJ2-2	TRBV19	CASSMGHYTGELFF	TGTGCCAGTAGTATGGGGCATTACACCGGGGAGCTGTTTTTT
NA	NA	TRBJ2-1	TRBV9	CASSVAHRSSYNEQFF	TGTGCCAGCAGCGTAGCTCACAGGAGCTCCTACAATGAGCAGTTCTTC
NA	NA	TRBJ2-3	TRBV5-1	CASSTLGPKDTQYF	TGCGCCAGCAGCACACTAGGTCCTAAAGATACGCAGTATTTT
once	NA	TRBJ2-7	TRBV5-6	CASSPPRGFNYEQYF	TGTGCCAGCAGCCCCCCGCGGGGATTCAACTACGAGCAGTACTTC
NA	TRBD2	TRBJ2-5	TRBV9	CASSPSSGGALETQYF	TGTGCCAGCAGCCCCTCTAGCGGGGGGGCCCTAGAGACCCAGTACTTC
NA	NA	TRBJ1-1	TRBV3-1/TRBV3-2	CASSLQGNTEAFF	TGTGCCAGCAGCCTGCAGGGAAACACTGAAGCTTTCTTT
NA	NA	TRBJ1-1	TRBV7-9	CASSKTGGAATEAFF	TGTGCCAGCAGCAAAACTGGTGGGGCCGCCACTGAAGCTTTCTTT
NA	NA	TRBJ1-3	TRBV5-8	CASSLVRIPSGNTIYF	TGTGCCAGCAGCTTGGTTAGAATCCCCTCTGGAAACACCATATATTTT
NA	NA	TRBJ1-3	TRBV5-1	CASKRGVTDQNTIYF	TGCGCCAGCAAGCGGGGGGTAACGGATCAGAACACCATATATTTT
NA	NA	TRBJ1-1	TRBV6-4	CASSDSPSRGTEAFF	TGTGCCAGCAGTGACTCCCCCAGCCGGGGGACTGAAGCTTTCTTT
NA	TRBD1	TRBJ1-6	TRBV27	CASKRALRDRGSPLHF	TGTGCCAGCAAGCGCGCTCTCCGGGACAGGGGTTCACCCCTCCACTTT
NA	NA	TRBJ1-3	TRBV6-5	CASSRGSGNTIYF	TGTGCCAGCAGCCGGGGTTCTGGAAACACCATATATTTT